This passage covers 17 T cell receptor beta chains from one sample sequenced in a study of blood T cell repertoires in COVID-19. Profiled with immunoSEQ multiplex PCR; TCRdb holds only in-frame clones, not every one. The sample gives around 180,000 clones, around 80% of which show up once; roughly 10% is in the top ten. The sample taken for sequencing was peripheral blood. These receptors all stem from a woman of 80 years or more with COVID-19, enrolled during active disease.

DNA of the CDR3: TGTGCCAGCAGCTTAGTTTCGACGGGGGAGACCCAGTACTTC. Encoded protein: CASSLVSTGETQYF. The genes are TRBV11-2 and TRBJ2-5; a possible D gene is TRBD2 (5 bases). In germline, CDR1 is SGHAT, CDR2 FQNNGV. The V gene lost 1 base and the J gene lost 5 bases, with 11 bases spanning the gap. The CDR3 spans 14 residues. The full variable domain, with the rest looked up from reference TRBV11-2 and TRBJ2-5, is EAGVAQSPRYKIIEKRQSVAFWCNPISGHATLYWYQQILGQGPKLLIQFQNNGVVDDSQLPKDRFSAERLKGVDSTLKIQPAKLEDSAVYLCASSLVSTGETQYFGPGTRLLVL.

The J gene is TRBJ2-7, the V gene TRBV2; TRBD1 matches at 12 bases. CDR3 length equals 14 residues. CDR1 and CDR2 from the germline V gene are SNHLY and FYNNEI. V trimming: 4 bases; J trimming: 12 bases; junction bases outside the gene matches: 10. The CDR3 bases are TGTGCCAGCAGTGTTGGGACAGGGGGCAATCTGTGGTACTTC. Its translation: CASSVGTGGNLWYF.

This CDR3 reads CASSYRGGIANQPQHF. The CDR3 DNA is TGTGCCAGCAGCTATAGGGGGGGGATTGCCAATCAGCCCCAGCATTTT. The rearrangement uses TRBV7-2 and TRBJ1-5, with a tentative D call TRBD1 (6 bases). The CDR3 is 16 amino acids. In germline, CDR1 is SGHTA, CDR2 FQGNSA. Trimming removed 4 bases from V and 3 bases from J, with 16 bases in between.

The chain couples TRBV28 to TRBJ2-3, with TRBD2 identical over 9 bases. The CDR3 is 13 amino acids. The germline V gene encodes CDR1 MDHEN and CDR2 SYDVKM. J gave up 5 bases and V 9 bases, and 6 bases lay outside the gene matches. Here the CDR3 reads CASRGGAVDTQYF. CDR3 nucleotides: TGTGCCAGTCGCGGGGGGGCCGTAGATACGCAGTATTTT.

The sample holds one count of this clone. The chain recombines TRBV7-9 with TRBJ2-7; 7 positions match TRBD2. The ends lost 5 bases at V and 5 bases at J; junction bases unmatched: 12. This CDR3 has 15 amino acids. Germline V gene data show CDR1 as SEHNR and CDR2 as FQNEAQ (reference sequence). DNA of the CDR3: TGTGCCAGCAGCCGCTCCCTCGCGGGAGCCCACGAGCAGTACTTC. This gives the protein CASSRSLAGAHEQYF. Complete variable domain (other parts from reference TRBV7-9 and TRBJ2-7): DTGVSQNPRHKITKRGQNVTFRCDPISEHNRLYWYRQTLGQGPEFLTYFQNEAQLEKSRLLSDRFSAERPKGSFSTLEIQRTEQGDSAMYLCASSRSLAGAHEQYFGPGTRLTVT.

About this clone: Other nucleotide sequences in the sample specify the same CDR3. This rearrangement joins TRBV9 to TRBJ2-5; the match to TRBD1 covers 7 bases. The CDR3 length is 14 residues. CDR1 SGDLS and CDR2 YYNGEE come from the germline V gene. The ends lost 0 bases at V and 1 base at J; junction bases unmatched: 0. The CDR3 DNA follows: TGTGCCAGCAGCGTAGGACAGGGCCAAGAGACCCAGTACTTC. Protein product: CASSVGQGQETQYF.

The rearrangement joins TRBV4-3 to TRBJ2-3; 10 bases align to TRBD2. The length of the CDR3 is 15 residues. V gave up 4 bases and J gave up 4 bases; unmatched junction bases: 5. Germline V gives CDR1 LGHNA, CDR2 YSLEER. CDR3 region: CASSRSGGPSDTQYF. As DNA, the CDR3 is TGCGCCAGCAGCCGTAGCGGGGGGCCATCAGATACGCAGTATTTT.

In DNA form, the CDR3 reads TGTGCCAGCAGCCTAACTCTGACAGATACGCAGTATTTT. Translation gives CASSLTLTDTQYF. The chain carries TRBV11-2 and TRBJ2-3, with D unresolved. Germline V CDR1 and CDR2: SGHAT, FQNNGV. V gave up 5 bases and J gave up 3 bases, with 9 bases separating them. This CDR3 is built from 13 residues.

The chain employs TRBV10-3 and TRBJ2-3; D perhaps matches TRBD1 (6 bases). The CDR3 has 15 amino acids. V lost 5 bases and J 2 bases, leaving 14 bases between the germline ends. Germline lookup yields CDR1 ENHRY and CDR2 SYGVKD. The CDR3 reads CAISFSRDTTDTQYF. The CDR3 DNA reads TGTGCCATCAGTTTTAGTCGGGACACCACAGATACGCAGTATTTT.

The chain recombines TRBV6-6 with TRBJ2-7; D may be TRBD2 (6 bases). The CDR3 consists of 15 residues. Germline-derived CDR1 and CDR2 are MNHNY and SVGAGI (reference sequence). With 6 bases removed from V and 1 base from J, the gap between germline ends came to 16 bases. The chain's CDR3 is CASSPRLGGSYEQYF. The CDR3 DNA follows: TGTGCCAGCAGCCCAAGACTAGGAGGGTCCTACGAGCAGTACTTC.

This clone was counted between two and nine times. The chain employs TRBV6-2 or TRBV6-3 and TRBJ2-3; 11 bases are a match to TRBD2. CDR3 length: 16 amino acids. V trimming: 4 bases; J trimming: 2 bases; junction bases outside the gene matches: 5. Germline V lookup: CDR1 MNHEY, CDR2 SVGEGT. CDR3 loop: CASSSLAGGYTDTQYF. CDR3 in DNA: TGTGCCAGCAGTTCCCTAGCGGGGGGTTACACAGATACGCAGTATTTT.

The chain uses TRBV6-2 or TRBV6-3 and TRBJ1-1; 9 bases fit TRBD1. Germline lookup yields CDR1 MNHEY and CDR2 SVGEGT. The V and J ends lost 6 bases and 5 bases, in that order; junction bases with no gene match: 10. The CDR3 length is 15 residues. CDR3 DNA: TGTGCCAGCAGCTCCCCTGACGGGACAGGGACTGAAGCTTTCTTT. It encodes CASSSPDGTGTEAFF.

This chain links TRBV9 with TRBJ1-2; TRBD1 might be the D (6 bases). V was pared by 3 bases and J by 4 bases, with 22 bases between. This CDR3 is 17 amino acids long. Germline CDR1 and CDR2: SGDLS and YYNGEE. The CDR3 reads CASSARPEQGMSYGYTF. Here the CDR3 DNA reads TGTGCCAGCAGCGCCCGTCCGGAACAGGGTATGAGCTATGGCTACACCTTC.

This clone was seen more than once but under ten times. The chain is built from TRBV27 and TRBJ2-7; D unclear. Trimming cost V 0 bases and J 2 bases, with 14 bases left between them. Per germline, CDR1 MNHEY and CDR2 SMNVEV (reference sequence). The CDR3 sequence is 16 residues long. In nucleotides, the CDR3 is TGTGCCAGCAGTTTATCTGGTCTCGGAGCCACCTACGAGCAGTACTTC. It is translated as CASSLSGLGATYEQYF.

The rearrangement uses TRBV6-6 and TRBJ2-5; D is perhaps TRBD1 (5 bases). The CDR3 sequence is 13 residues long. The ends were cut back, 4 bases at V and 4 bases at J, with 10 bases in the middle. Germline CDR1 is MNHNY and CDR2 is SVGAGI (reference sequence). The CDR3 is CASSWGSPETQYF. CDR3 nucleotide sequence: TGTGCCAGCAGTTGGGGCAGCCCAGAGACCCAGTACTTC.

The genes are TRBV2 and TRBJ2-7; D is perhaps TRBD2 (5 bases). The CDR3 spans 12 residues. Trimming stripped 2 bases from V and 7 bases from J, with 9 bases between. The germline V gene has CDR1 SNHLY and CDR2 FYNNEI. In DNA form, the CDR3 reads TGTGCCAGCAGTGAATATCCGGGGGAGCAGTACTTC. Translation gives CASSEYPGEQYF.

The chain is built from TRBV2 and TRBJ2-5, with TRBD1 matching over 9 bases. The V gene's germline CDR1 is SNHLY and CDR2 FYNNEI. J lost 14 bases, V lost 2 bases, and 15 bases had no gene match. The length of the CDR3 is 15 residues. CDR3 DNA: TGTGCCAGCAGTGAATTCGAGGGGGCTGCGGGACAGGGATACTTC. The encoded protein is CASSEFEGAAGQGYF.